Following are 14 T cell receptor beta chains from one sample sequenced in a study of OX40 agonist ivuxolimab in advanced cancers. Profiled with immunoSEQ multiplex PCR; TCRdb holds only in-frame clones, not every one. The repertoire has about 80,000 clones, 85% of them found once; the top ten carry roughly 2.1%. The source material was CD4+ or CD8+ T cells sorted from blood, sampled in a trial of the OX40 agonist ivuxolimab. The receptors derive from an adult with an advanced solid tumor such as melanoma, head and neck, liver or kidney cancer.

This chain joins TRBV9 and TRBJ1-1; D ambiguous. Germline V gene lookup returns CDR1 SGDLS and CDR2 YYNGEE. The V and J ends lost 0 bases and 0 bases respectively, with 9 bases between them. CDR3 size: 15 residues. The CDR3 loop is CASSVGGVVNTEAFF. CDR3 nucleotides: TGTGCCAGCAGCGTAGGTGGTGTGGTGAACACTGAAGCTTTCTTT.

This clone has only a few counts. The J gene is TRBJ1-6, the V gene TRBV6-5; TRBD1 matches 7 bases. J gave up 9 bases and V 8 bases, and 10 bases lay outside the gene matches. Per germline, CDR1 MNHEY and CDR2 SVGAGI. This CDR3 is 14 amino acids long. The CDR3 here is CASGIRTGGSPLHF. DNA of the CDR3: TGTGCCAGCGGGATAAGGACAGGAGGTTCACCCCTCCACTTT.

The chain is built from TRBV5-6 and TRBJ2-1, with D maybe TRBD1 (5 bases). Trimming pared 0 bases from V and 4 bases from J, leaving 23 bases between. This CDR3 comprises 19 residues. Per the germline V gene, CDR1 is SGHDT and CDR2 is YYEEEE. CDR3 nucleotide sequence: TGTGCCAGCAGCTTGGCGGGCAGGGTGGCGGCTCAGGGTTACAATGAGCAGTTCTTC. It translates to CASSLAGRVAAQGYNEQFF.

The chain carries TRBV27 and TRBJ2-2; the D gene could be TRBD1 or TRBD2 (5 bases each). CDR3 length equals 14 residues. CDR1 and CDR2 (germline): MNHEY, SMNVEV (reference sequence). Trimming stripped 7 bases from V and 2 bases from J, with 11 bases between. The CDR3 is CASTGTGNTGELFF. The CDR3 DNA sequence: TGTGCCAGCACGGGGACGGGTAACACCGGGGAGCTGTTTTTT.

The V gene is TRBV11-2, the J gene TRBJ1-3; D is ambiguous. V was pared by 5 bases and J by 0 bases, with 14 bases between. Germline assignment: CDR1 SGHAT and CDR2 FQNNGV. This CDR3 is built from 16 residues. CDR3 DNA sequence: TGTGCCAGCAGCCAAATGGACTTAAGCTCTGGAAACACCATATATTTT. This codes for CASSQMDLSSGNTIYF.

Here the CDR3 reads CASSLDPVRGNEQFF. Written as DNA, the CDR3 is TGTGCCAGCAGCTTAGACCCAGTCCGCGGAAATGAGCAGTTCTTC. The chain recombines TRBV11-2 with TRBJ2-1; D not resolved. Trimming stripped 0 bases from V and 7 bases from J, with 13 bases between. Germline lookup yields CDR1 SGHAT and CDR2 FQNNGV. This CDR3 spans 15 amino acids. The full variable domain, in which reference TRBV11-2 and TRBJ2-1 provide the parts outside the CDR3, is EAGVAQSPRYKIIEKRQSVAFWCNPISGHATLYWYQQILGQGPKLLIQFQNNGVVDDSQLPKDRFSAERLKGVDSTLKIQPAKLEDSAVYLCASSLDPVRGNEQFFGPGTRLTVL.

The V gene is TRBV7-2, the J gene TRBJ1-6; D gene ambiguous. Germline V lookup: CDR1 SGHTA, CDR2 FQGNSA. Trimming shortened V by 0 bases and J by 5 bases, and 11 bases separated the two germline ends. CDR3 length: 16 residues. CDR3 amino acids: CASSLAQWRDNSPLHF. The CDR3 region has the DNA TGTGCCAGCAGCTTAGCGCAGTGGCGGGATAATTCACCCCTCCACTTT.

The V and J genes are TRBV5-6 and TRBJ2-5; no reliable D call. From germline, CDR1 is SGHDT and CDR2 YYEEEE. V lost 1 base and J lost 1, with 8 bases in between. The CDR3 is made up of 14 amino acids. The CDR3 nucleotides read TGTGCCAGCAGCTTGCGGTCTCTCCAAGAGACCCAGTACTTC. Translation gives CASSLRSLQETQYF.

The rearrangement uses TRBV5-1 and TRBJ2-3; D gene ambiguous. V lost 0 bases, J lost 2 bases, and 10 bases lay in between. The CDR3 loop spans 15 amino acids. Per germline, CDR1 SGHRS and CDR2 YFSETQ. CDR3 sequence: CASSLGLQITDTQYF. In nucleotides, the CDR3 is TGCGCCAGCAGCTTGGGTTTGCAGATCACAGATACGCAGTATTTT.

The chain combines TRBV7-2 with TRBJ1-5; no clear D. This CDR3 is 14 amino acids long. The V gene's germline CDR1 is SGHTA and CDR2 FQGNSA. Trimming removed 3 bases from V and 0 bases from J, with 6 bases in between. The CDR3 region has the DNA TGTGCCAGCAGCTTTTGGCATAGCAATCAGCCCCAGCATTTT. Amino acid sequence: CASSFWHSNQPQHF.

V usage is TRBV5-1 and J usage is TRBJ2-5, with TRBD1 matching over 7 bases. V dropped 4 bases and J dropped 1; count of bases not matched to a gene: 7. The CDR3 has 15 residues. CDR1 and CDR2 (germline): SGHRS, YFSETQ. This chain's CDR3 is CASSPMGQSQETQYF. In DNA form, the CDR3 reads TGCGCCAGCAGCCCCATGGGACAGAGCCAAGAGACCCAGTACTTC. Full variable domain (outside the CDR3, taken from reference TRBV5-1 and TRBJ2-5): KAGVTQTPRYLIKTRGQQVTLSCSPISGHRSVSWYQQTPGQGLQFLFEYFSETQRNKGNFPGRFSGRQFSNSRSEMNVSTLELGDSALYLCASSPMGQSQETQYFGPGTRLLVL.

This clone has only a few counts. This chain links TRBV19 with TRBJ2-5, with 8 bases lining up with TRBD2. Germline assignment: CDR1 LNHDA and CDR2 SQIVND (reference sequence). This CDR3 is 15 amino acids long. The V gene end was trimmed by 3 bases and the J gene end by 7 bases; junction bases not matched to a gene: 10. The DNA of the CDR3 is TGTGCCAGTAGTATCGTCGGGGGGGCCGTTTGGACCCAGTACTTC. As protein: CASSIVGGAVWTQYF.

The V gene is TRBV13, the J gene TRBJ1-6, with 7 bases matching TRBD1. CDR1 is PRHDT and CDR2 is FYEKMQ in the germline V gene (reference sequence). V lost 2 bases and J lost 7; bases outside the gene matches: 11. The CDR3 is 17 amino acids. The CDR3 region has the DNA TGTGCCAGCAGCTTAAGAGATTCGGGACAGACGAATTCACCCCTCCACTTT. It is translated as CASSLRDSGQTNSPLHF.

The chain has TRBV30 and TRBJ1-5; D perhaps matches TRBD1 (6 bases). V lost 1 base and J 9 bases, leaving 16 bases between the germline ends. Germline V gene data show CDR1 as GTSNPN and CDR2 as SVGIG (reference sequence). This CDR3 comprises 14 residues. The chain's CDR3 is CAWSAGPQQGPQHF. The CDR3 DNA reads TGTGCCTGGAGTGCGGGCCCGCAACAGGGGCCCCAGCATTTT.